The 9 T cell receptor beta chains reported below all come from one sample, sequenced in a study of shared clonotypes between healthy human individuals. Libraries were prepared by immunoSEQ multiplex PCR; TCRdb keeps only in-frame clonotypes and omits some of them. The sample lists about 2.5 million clones, about 90% occurring once. What was sequenced was naive CD4+ T cells from PBMCs. Subset in this sample: CD45RA+ positively selected. All receptors come from a man aged 18 to 35 in good health. Some clones in this sample may be carry-over from other donors' samples.

The rearrangement uses TRBV11-2 and TRBJ1-6; TRBD1 is a possible D gene (6 bases). Germline V gives CDR1 SGHAT, CDR2 FQNNGV. V gave up 5 bases and J gave up 13 bases, with 15 bases separating them. The CDR3 loop spans 13 amino acids. CDR3 sequence: CASSPEGGLPLHF. DNA of the CDR3: TGTGCCAGCAGCCCAGAGGGGGGGCTCCCCCTCCACTTT.

CDR3 sequence: CASSPQAGGYIQYF. In nucleotides, the CDR3 is TGTGCCAGCTCACCACAGGCGGGAGGGTACATTCAGTACTTC. The chain has TRBV18 and TRBJ2-4; 9 positions agree with TRBD2. This CDR3 is built from 14 residues. Germline V gene data show CDR1 as KGHSH and CDR2 as LQKENI. Germline trimming cut 1 base from V and 8 bases from J; bases unmatched to any gene: 3. The full variable domain, rest sourced from reference TRBV18 and TRBJ2-4, is NAGVMQNPRHLVRRRGQEARLRCSPMKGHSHVYWYRQLPEEGLKFMVYLQKENIIDESGMPKERFSAEFPKEGPSILRIQQVVRGDSAAYFCASSPQAGGYIQYFGAGTRLSVL.

V usage is TRBV5-1 and J usage is TRBJ2-6, with 7 bases that match TRBD1. The V gene end was trimmed by 4 bases and the J gene end by 0 bases; junction bases not matched to a gene: 4. This CDR3 contains 16 residues. Germline CDR1 SGHRS, CDR2 YFSETQ. The CDR3 DNA follows: TGCGCCAGCAGCGGCAGGGACAGCTCTGGGGCCAACGTCCTGACTTTC. Its translation is CASSGRDSSGANVLTF.

The chain recombines TRBV5-1 with TRBJ2-1; the match to TRBD2 covers 8 bases. The CDR3 has 16 residues. Germline CDR1 is SGHRS and CDR2 is YFSETQ. The junction had 12 bases not matched to a gene; V was cut back by 10 bases and J by 0 bases. CDR3 bases: TGCGCCCCCTTGGGTATAGCGGGGAGCTCCTACAATGAGCAGTTCTTC. Residues: CAPLGIAGSSYNEQFF.

The CDR3 here is CASSLSPGQGAEAFF. The CDR3, as DNA: TGCGCCAGCAGCTTGTCCCCCGGCCAGGGTGCTGAAGCTTTCTTT. The V and J genes are TRBV5-1 and TRBJ1-1, with D possibly being TRBD1 (5 bases). This CDR3 contains 15 residues. V lost 1 base and J 6 bases, leaving 16 bases between the germline ends. Germline V gene sequence: CDR1 SGHRS, CDR2 YFSETQ.

V is TRBV11-2 and J is TRBJ1-1, with D possibly TRBD1 on 5 matching bases. CDR3 length: 16 residues. V dropped 4 bases and J dropped 0 bases, with 15 bases sitting between them. Germline CDR1 SGHAT, CDR2 FQNNGV. CDR3 DNA: TGTGCCAGCAGCTCACAGGACCGCCAAATGAACACTGAAGCTTTCTTT. This codes for CASSSQDRQMNTEAFF.

The chain employs TRBV5-1 and TRBJ2-1, with a weak D call TRBD2 (6 bases). V was pared by 1 base and J by 4 bases, with 9 bases between. The CDR3 contains 14 residues. Germline values: CDR1 SGHRS, CDR2 YFSETQ. The CDR3 sequence: CASSLTGGYNEQFF. CDR3 DNA sequence: TGCGCCAGCAGCTTGACCGGGGGTTACAATGAGCAGTTCTTC.

This sequence joins TRBV28 and TRBJ1-2, with a possible D match to TRBD1 (6 bases). The germline gives CDR1 MDHEN, CDR2 SYDVKM. Trimming took 5 bases from V and 8 from J, leaving 15 bases between them. This CDR3 spans 13 amino acids. CDR3 sequence (DNA): TGTGCCAGCAGTAATCGGGGGGCGCGGGGCTACACCTTC. Amino acid sequence: CASSNRGARGYTF.

This clone was picked up one time. The chain employs TRBV19 and TRBJ1-2, with 8 bases identical to TRBD1. V trimming: 2 bases; J trimming: 5 bases; junction bases outside the gene matches: 7. From germline, CDR1 is LNHDA and CDR2 SQIVND (reference sequence). CDR3 size: 15 residues. The CDR3 DNA is TGTGCCAGTAGTATACGCGCAGGGGGCGGGTATGGCTACACCTTC. Protein product: CASSIRAGGGYGYTF.